This T cell receptor (beta chain) derives from a study of blood T cell repertoires in COVID-19. Study background: Acute and convalescent COVID-19 specimens originated in the United States, Italy and Spain. PBMCs, B-cell-depleted T cells, or T cells were the source of the cDNA or gDNA that made up the material.

As processed by the authors: Nucleated cell counts were estimated from reference gene primer amplification. Sequencing used immunoSEQ multiplex PCR; TCRdb keeps in-frame clones, though not all of them. V, J and clone size are those of that table, while D and trimming were read from the DNA. The sample consists of approximately 210,000 clones, about nine tenths of them appearing once. There are 14 residues in the CDR3. The V gene's germline CDR1 is SGHAT and CDR2 FQNNGV. V shed 0 bases and J 5 bases; nucleotides not matched to a gene: 3. Input material: peripheral blood. This chain connects TRBV11-2 to TRBJ1-2; 7 nucleotides match TRBD1. This TCR was recovered from a middle-aged woman with acute or convalescent COVID-19. For the CDR3, the DNA is TGTGCCAGCAGCTTAGAAATGGGACAGTATGGCTACACCTTC. It codes for CASSLEMGQYGYTF.